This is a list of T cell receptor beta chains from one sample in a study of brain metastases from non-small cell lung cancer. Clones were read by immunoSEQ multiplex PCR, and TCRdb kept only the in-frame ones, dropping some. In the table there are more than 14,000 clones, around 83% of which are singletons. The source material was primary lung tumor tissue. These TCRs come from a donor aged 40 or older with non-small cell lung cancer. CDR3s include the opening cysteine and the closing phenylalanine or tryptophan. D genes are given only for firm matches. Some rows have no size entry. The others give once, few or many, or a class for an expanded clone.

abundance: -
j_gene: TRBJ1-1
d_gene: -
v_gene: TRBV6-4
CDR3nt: TGTGCCAGCAGCCCAATGAGGGGACACACTGAAGCTTTCTTT
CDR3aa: CASSPMRGHTEAFF

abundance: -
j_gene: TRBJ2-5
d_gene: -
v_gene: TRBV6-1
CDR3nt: TGTGCCAGCAGTGACGTGGGGGGTACAGGCCAAGAGACCCAGTACTTC
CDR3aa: CASSDVGGTGQETQYF

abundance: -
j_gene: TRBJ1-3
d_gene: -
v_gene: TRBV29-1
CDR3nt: TGCAGCGTTGGGGAGGGACGGGGAGGAAACACCATATATTTT
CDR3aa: CSVGEGRGGNTIYF

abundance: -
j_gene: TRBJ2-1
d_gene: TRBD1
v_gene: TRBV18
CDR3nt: TGTGCCAGCTCACCGGGACAGTGGGACAATGAGCAGTTCTTC
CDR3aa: CASSPGQWDNEQFF

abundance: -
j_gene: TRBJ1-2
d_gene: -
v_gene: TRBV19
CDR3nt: TGTGCCAGTAGTCCCACCGGGACTGTCACCGTCTATGGCTACACCTTC
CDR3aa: CASSPTGTVTVYGYTF

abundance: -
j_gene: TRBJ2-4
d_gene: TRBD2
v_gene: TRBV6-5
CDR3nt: TGTGCCAGCACACTAGCGGGGGGGGCCAAAAACATTCAGTACTTC
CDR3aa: CASTLAGGAKNIQYF

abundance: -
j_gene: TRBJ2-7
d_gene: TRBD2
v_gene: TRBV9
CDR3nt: TGTGCCAGCAGCGTGGGGGGAGGGCCTACCTACGAGCAGTACTTC
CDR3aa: CASSVGGGPTYEQYF

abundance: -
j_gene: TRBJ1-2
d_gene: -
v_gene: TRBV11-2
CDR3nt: TGTGCCAGCAGACTGGTGGGGGCGAACTATGGCTACACCTTC
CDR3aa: CASRLVGANYGYTF

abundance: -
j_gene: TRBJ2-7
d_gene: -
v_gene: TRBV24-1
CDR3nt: TGTGCCACCAGTGATGGAGGGTGGCGCGAGCAGTACTTC
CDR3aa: CATSDGGWREQYF

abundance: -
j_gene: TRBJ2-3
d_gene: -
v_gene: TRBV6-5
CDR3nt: TGTGCCAGCAGTTCCCCGTTGACAGATACGCAGTATTTT
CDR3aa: CASSSPLTDTQYF

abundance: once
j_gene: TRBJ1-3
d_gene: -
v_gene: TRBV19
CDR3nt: TGTGCCAGTAGGGACACAAGCTCTGGAAACACCATATATTTT
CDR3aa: CASRDTSSGNTIYF

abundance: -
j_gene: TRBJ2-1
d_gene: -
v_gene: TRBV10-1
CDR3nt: TGCGCCAGCAGTGACAGACCTGGGAGCTCCTACAATGAGCAGTTCTTC
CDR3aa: CASSDRPGSSYNEQFF

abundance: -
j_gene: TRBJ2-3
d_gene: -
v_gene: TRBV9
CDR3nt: TGTGCCAGCAGCGTGGAGGGTTCCCACACAGATACGCAGTATTTT
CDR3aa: CASSVEGSHTDTQYF

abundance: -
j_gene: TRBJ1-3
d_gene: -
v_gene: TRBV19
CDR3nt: TGTGCCAGTAGTATCGGGGGCCGGAGGAACACCATATATTTT
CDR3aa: CASSIGGRRNTIYF

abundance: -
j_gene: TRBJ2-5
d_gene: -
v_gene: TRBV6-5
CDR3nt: TGTGCCAGCAGTTACTCGGCCATAAGAGGGGAGACCCAGTACTTC
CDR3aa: CASSYSAIRGETQYF

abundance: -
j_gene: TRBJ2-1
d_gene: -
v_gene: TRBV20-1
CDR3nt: TGCAGTGCTAGTTACGGGGGCGCGAACAATGAACAGTTCTTC
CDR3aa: CSASYGGANNEQFF

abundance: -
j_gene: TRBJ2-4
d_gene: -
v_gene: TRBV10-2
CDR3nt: TGCGCCAGCAGTGAGTATGACATTCAGTACTTC
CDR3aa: CASSEYDIQYF

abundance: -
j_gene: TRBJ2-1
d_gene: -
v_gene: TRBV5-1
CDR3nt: TGCGCCAGCAGGCGGGGCCTGAGCTCCTACAATGAGCAGTTCTTC
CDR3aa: CASRRGLSSYNEQFF

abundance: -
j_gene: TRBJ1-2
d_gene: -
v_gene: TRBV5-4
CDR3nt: TGTGCCAGCAGCTCTTACGGGTCCCCTGGGAGCTATGGCTACACCTTC
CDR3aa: CASSSYGSPGSYGYTF

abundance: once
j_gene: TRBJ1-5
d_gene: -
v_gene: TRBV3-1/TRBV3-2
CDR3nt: TGTGCCAGCAGTCGGACAGCCCAAGGCAATCAGCCCCAGCATTTT
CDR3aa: CASSRTAQGNQPQHF

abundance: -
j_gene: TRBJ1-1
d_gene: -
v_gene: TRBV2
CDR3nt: TGTGCCAGCACTTCGGGGGGAATGAACACTGAAGCTTTCTTT
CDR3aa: CASTSGGMNTEAFF

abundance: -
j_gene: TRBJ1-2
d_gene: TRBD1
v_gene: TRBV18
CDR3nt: TGTGCCAGCTCACCCGGGACAGGCAATTATGGCTACACCTTC
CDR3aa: CASSPGTGNYGYTF

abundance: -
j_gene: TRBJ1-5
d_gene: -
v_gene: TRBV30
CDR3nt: TGTGCCTGGAGTTTTCAGAGCAATCAGCCCCAGCATTTT
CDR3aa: CAWSFQSNQPQHF

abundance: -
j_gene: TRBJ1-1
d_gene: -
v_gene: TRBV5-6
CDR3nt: TGTGCCAGCAGCGCCGGGGCCGGAACGACTGAAGCTTTCTTT
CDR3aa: CASSAGAGTTEAFF

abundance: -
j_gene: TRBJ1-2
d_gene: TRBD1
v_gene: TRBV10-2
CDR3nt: TGCGCCAGCAGTGAACAGGGGGCGGGTGGCTACACCTTC
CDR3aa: CASSEQGAGGYTF

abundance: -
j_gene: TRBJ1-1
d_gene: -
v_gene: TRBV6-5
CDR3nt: TGTGCCAGCAGTTACTCGAGCAGGGTGGACACTGAAGCTTTCTTT
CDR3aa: CASSYSSRVDTEAFF

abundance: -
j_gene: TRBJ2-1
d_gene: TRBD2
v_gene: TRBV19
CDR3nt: TGTGCCAGTAGTAGGCTAGCGGGGTTAAACAATGAGCAGTTCTTC
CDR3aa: CASSRLAGLNNEQFF

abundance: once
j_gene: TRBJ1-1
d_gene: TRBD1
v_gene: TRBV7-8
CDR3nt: TGTGCCAGCAGGCCGACAGGGCCCTTTGGGAACACTGAAGCTTTCTTT
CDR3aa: CASRPTGPFGNTEAFF

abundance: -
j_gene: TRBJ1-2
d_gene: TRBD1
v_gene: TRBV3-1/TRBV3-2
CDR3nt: TGTGCCAGCAGCCTCAGGACAGGTCGCGGCTATGGCTACACCTTC
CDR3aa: CASSLRTGRGYGYTF

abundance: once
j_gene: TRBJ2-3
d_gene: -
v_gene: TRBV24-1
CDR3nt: TGTGCCACCAGTAATGCCGACAGGAAGAACGCAGATACGCAGTATTTT
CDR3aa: CATSNADRKNADTQYF

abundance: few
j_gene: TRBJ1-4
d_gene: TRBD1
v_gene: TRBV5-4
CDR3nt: TGTGCCAGCAGCCCGGACAGGCTAGATGAAAAACTGTTTTTT
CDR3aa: CASSPDRLDEKLFF

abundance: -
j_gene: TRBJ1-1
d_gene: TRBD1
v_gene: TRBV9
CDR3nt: TGTGCCAGCAGCCCTTGGGACAGGGCAGACACTGAAGCTTTCTTT
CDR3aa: CASSPWDRADTEAFF

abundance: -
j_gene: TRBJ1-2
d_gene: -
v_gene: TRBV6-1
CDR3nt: TGTGCCAGCAGTGAAGCCGGGATGGCGACGTTGGGCTACACCTTC
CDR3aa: CASSEAGMATLGYTF

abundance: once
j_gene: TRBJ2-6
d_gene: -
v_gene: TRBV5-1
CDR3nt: TGCGCCAGCAGCCGAAGGGAATCATCTGGGGCCAACGTCCTGACTTTC
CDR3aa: CASSRRESSGANVLTF

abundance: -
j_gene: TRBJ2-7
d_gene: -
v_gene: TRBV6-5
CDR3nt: TGTGCCAGCAGTTACTCATCGGGACGAGACTACGAGCAGTACTTC
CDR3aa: CASSYSSGRDYEQYF

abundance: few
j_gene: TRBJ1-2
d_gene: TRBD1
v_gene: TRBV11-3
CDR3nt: TGTGCCAGCAGCTTGTCAGGGGGCCTTGGCTACACCTTC
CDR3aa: CASSLSGGLGYTF

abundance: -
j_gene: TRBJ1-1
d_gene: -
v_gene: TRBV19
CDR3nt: TGTGCCAGTAGTAGGCCGGTGTTGAACACTGAAGCTTTCTTT
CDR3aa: CASSRPVLNTEAFF

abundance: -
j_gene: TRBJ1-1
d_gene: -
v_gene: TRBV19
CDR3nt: TGTGCCACTGTTAGCGGGGTTCCGACTGAAGCTTTCTTT
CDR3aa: CATVSGVPTEAFF

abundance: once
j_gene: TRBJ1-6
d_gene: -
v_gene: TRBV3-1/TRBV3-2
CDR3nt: TGTGCCAGCAGCCGTCAGGAATTCGGTAATTCACCCCTCCACTTT
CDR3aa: CASSRQEFGNSPLHF

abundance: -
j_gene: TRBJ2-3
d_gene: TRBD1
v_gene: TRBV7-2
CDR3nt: TGTGCCAGCAGCTACCGGGACAGCGCTTTTCCTACGCAGTATTTT
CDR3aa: CASSYRDSAFPTQYF

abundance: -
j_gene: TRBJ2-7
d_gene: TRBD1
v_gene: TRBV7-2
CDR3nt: TGTGCCAGCGGCGGGGACAGGGTGACCGAGCAGTACTTC
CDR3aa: CASGGDRVTEQYF

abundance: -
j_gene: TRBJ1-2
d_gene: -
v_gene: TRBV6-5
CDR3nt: TGTGCCAGCAGTTACTCACCCGCCCAGTCTAACTATGGCTACACCTTC
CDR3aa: CASSYSPAQSNYGYTF

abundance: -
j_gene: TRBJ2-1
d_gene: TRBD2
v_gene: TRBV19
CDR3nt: TGTGCCAGTAGTAATCCTCGGACTAGCGGGAGGTATGAGCAGTTCTTC
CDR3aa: CASSNPRTSGRYEQFF

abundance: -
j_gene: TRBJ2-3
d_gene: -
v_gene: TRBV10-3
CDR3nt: TGTGCCATCAGTCTTGGGGATACGCAGTATTTT
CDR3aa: CAISLGDTQYF

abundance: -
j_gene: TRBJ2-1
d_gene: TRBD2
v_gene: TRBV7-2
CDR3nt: TGTGCCAGCAGCTCCGGCCGAGCGGGGGGGCACAATGAGCAGTTCTTC
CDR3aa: CASSSGRAGGHNEQFF

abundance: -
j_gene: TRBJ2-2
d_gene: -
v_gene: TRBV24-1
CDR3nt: TGTGCCACCAGTGATTTGCAGGGAGAGGGCACCGGGGAGCTGTTTTTT
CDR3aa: CATSDLQGEGTGELFF

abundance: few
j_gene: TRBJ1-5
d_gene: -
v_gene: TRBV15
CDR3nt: TGTGCCACCAGCAGAGTAGGGCAGGGGCATCAGCCCCAGCATTTT
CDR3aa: CATSRVGQGHQPQHF

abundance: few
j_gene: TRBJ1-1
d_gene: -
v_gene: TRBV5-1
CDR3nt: TGCGCCAGCAGCCTAGCAGACAGGATCGAAGCTTTCTTT
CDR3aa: CASSLADRIEAFF

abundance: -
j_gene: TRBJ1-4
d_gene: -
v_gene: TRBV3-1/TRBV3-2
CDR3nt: TGTGCCAGCAGCCAAGATGGGACGAATGAAAAACTGTTTTTT
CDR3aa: CASSQDGTNEKLFF

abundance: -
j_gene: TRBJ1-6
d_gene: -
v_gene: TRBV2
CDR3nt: TGTGCCAGCAGTGTACCAAGAGGGAATAATTCACCCCTCCACTTT
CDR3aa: CASSVPRGNNSPLHF

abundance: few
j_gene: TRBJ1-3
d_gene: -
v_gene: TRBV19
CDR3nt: TGTGCCACAAACTCTGACGGAGTCTCTGGAAACACCATATATTTT
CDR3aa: CATNSDGVSGNTIYF

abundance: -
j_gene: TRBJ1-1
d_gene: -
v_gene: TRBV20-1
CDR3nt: TGCAGTACTAGTTTTTATAGCGGGGGGCGCACTGAAGCTTTCTTT
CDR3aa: CSTSFYSGGRTEAFF

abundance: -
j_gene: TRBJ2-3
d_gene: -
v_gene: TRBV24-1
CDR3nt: TGTGCCACCAGTGATTTGCAAAGGGATACGCAGTATTTT
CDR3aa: CATSDLQRDTQYF

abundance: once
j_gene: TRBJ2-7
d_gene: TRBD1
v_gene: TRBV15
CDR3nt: TGTGCCACCAGCAGAGAATACAGGGGGATAGGCGAGCAGTACTTC
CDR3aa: CATSREYRGIGEQYF

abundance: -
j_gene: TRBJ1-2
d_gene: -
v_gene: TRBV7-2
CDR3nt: TGTGCCAGCAGCTTAGCTGCGGGGCAGGGGAAGCAGCGGGACACCTTC
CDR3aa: CASSLAAGQGKQRDTF

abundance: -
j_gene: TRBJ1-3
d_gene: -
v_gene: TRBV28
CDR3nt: TGTGCCAGCGGTTTCAACTCTGGAAACACCATATATTTT
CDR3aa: CASGFNSGNTIYF

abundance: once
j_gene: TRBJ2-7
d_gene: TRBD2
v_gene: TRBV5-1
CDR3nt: TGCGCCAGCAGCTTGGGTAGCGGGGGGGCCAGTTACGAGCAGTACTTC
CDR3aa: CASSLGSGGASYEQYF

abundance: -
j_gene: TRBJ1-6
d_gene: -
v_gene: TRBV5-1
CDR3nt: TGCGCCAGCAGCTCCCACCGTGGACAGCCGAATTCACCCCTCCACTTT
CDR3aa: CASSSHRGQPNSPLHF

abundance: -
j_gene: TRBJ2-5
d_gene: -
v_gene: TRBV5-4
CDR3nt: TGTGCCAGCAGCTCAGGGACTGCACAAGAGACCCAGTACTTC
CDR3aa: CASSSGTAQETQYF